This record concerns one T cell receptor beta chain sequence. Its antigen is undetermined. Germline-derived CDR1 and CDR2 are LGHNA and YSLEER. Trimming removed 4 bases from V and 4 bases from J; junction bases left unmatched: 15. The CDR3 totals 18 residues. This sample was included in a study of OX40 agonist ivuxolimab in advanced cancers. For the study at large: Every 2 weeks, patients got intravenous ivuxolimab at one of six dose levels (0.01-10 mg/kg). Study observations and caveats: Doses of 0.1 to 3.0 mg/kg were accompanied by clonal expansion of CD4+ and CD8+ blood T cells by week 6. Normalized T-cell clonal expansion was also low in a subset of nonresponders. Partial responders treated at 0.1-3.0 mg/kg exhibited clonal expansion among the lowest measured.

The method was immunoSEQ multiplex PCR; TCRdb's version includes in-frame clones alone and lacks a portion of them. Of 45,000 to 65,000 clones listed, 79% are singletons. The TCR originated in an adult with an advanced solid tumor such as melanoma, head and neck, liver or kidney cancer. The source material was CD4+ or CD8+ T cells sorted from blood, sampled in a trial of the OX40 agonist ivuxolimab. The chain has TRBV4-3 and TRBJ2-5; 10 bases are a match to TRBD2. The CDR3 is CASSRVPSSGGLRETQYF. CDR3 nucleotide sequence: TGCGCCAGCAGCCGGGTCCCGAGTAGCGGGGGGCTCCGAGAGACCCAGTACTTC.